The present entry profiles one T cell receptor beta chain with its context. The CDR3 runs 17 residues. Per germline, CDR1 MDHEN and CDR2 SYDVKM. V gave up 2 bases and J gave up 0 bases; unmatched junction bases: 6. These data come from a study of blood T cell repertoires in COVID-19. In the study overall: The study drew acute and convalescent COVID-19 samples from the United States, Italy and Spain. PBMCs, B-cell-depleted T cells, or T cells provided the cDNA or gDNA that made up the material.

Original methodology: Estimated nucleated cell counts came from reference gene primer amplification. Data came from immunoSEQ multiplex PCR; TCRdb stores just in-frame clones and leaves some out. V and J calls and clone size are given by that table; D and trimming were obtained from the DNA. The data show 230,000 or so clones, about 86% seen once. The chain recombines TRBV28 with TRBJ1-4, with 7 bases aligning to TRBD1. The source material was peripheral blood. The source of this sequence is a man aged 50 or older with active or convalescent COVID-19. The CDR3, as DNA: TGTGCCAGCAGTTTACGACAGGGCCTTGCAACTAATGAAAAACTGTTTTTT. This encodes CASSLRQGLATNEKLFF.